This TCR beta chain was retrieved from a study of OX40 agonist ivuxolimab in advanced cancers. For the study in its entirety: Ivuxolimab, which targeted the costimulatory receptor OX40 (CD134), was an agonistic, fully human IgG2 monoclonal antibody. The monotherapy dose-escalation portion (N ≈ 52 patients) of the phase I ivuxolimab trial is reported in the paper. Of the roughly 51 patients in dose escalation, about 20 had hepatocellular carcinoma, around 15 had melanoma, 9 had renal cell carcinoma and 9 had head and neck cancer. A male proportion of roughly 85% and a mean age of about 60 years, ranging from about 20 to 79, were recorded for the dose-escalation cohort. Prior anti-PD-1, anti-PD-L1 or anti-CTLA-4 therapy was permitted, and checkpoint inhibitors had been received by more than 35% of dose-escalation patients. The purpose of peripheral TCRbeta sequencing was to test whether ivuxolimab changed TCR sequence diversity and led to clonal T-cell expansion. Partial responses occurred in three dose-escalation patients, of whom one had hepatocellular carcinoma and two had cutaneous melanoma. Intravenous ivuxolimab was administered to patients every 2 weeks at six dose levels: 0.01, 0.1, 0.3, 1.5, 3 and 10 mg/kg.

V and J are trimmed by 4 bases and 8 bases, and the gene matches miss 5 bases of the junction. Inclusive of the bounding cysteine and phenylalanine, the CDR3 is 13 residues long. Only the CDR3 DNA stays, 39 bases, in frame from base 1. Per the germline V gene, SGHTA is the CDR1 and FQGNSA is the CDR2. For sequencing of the TCRbeta CDR3 region, genomic DNA was extracted from the sorted cells. The immunoSEQ Assay was used to sequence the TCRbeta CDR3 regions. The table was pulled from immuneACCESS by TCRdb, which kept in-frame rearrangements only. Such tables lose some clones; where checked, under half of the loss comes from unresolved V genes, and the rest has no known cause. This sample lists around 69,000 clones; about 89% were detected once. The ten largest clones add up to under 4.5% of the sample. This clone was recorded once. The target of this receptor is not known. Base-call qualities are not available, and no considerably larger clone is one nucleotide away.

The full study reports these points: Partial responders in the 0.1-3.0 mg/kg groups had among the lowest normalized peripheral clonal expansion, especially among CD8+ T cells. At doses of 0.1 to 3.0 mg/kg, clonal expansion of both CD4+ and CD8+ T cells in blood was seen between baseline and week 6. After ivuxolimab, expanded clones were on average more numerous among CD8+ T cells than among CD4+ T cells. The antigen specificity of the peripheral T cells that underwent clonal expansion was not determined. Low levels of normalized T-cell clonal expansion were also seen in some patients who did not respond.

The trial excluded patients who had a history of autoimmune disease or who were on systemic immunosuppression. Peripheral blood for TCR sequencing was collected from all dose cohorts at baseline, on cycle 4 day 1, and on cycle 7 day 1. The samples were taken from a phase I, first-in-human, multicenter, open-label dose-escalation trial of ivuxolimab. Adults with locally advanced or metastatic melanoma, renal cell carcinoma, hepatocellular carcinoma or head and neck squamous cell carcinoma were enrolled in the trial. Before TCR sequencing, CD4+ and CD8+ T cells were separately sorted from peripheral blood.

The sequence links TRBV7-2 to TRBJ1-2; the junction holds 9 bases that match TRBD1. This material consisted of CD4+ or CD8+ T cells sorted from blood, taken in a trial of the OX40 agonist ivuxolimab. The receptor's source is an adult with an advanced solid tumor such as melanoma, head and neck, liver or kidney cancer. CDR3 region: CASSSQGARGYTF. In nucleotide form, the sequence is TGTGCCAGCAGCTCACAGGGGGCGCGAGGCTACACCTTC. Reference TRBV7-2 and TRBJ1-2 proteins supply the regions before and after the CDR3; the full variable domain is: GAGVSQSPSNKVTEKGKDVELRCDPISGHTALYWYRQSLGQGLEFLIYFQGNSAPDKSGLPSDRFSAERTGGSVSTLTIQRTQQEDSAVYLCASSSQGARGYTFGSGTRLTVV.